Each of the 12 T cell receptor beta chains below was sequenced from the same sample in a study of molecular identifiers for immune sequencing clone quantification. TCRdb itself ran the PCR reads through MiXCR, one entry per CDR3 protein. The sample holds about 97,000 distinct CDR3 sequences; around 24% are singletons and the top ten take around 0.92%. Sequenced: naive CD8+ T cells from blood, with Jurkat cell RNA spiked in. Regarding subset: FACS-sorted CD8+CD4-CCR7+CD45RA+ naive T cells. These receptors originate from a human donor in good health. Some libraries in this study had Jurkat cell RNA spiked in.

Ten or more counts support this clonotype. This chain joins TRBV2 and TRBJ1-1; 8 bases agree with TRBD1. Germline V gives CDR1 SNHLY, CDR2 FYNNEI. V lost 7 bases and J lost 5; bases outside the gene matches: 0. CDR3 size: 11 residues. The CDR3 nucleotides read TGTGCCAGCAACAGGGGGACTGAAGCTTTCTTT. This gives the protein CASNRGTEAFF.

This clonotype showed up many times. V usage is TRBV6-1 and J usage is TRBJ1-1, with no clear D. The CDR3 runs 15 residues. V was clipped by 5 bases and J by 0 bases, with 13 bases between them. Per the germline V gene, CDR1 is MNHNS and CDR2 is SASEGT. In DNA, the CDR3 is TGTGCCAGCAGTTATGGGTTAGAAATGAACACTGAAGCTTTCTTT. Residues: CASSYGLEMNTEAFF.

For this clonotype: A much larger clone lies one base from this, so it may be a read error. The chain joins TRBV6-1 to TRBJ1-2; TRBD1 matches at 8 bases. V lost 6 bases, J lost 4 bases, and 10 bases stayed unmatched. The CDR3 is 15 amino acids. Germline V gives CDR1 MNHNS, CDR2 SASEGT. CDR3 protein: CASRDRDFAGYGYTF. CDR3 DNA: TGTGCCAGCAGGGACAGGGATTTTGCCGGCTATGGCTACACCTTC.

Notes on this clonotype: Just one base apart from a much larger clone, this may be a read error. The chain is built from TRBV7-9 and TRBJ2-1; perhaps TRBD2 as D (5 bases). Per germline, CDR1 SEHNR and CDR2 FQNEAQ (reference sequence). This CDR3 region has 15 residues. V gave up 5 bases and J gave up 2 bases, with 13 bases separating them. The chain's CDR3 is CASSPRASPYNEQFF. The CDR3 region has the DNA TGTGCCAGCAGCCCAAGGGCTAGCCCCTACAATGAGCAGTTCTTC.

This clonotype was observed at least ten times. The rearrangement links TRBV4-3 to TRBJ2-7; D possibly corresponds to TRBD1 (6 bases). Germline lookup yields CDR1 LGHNA and CDR2 YSLEER. V lost 2 bases and J 1 base, leaving 9 bases between the germline ends. The CDR3 loop spans 14 amino acids. The CDR3 is CASSQTTGSYEQYF. In DNA, the CDR3 is TGCGCCAGCAGCCAAACTACAGGGTCCTACGAGCAGTACTTC.

Worth noting for this clonotype: One base away lies a much larger clone, so this may be a sequencing read error. The chain recombines TRBV19 with TRBJ2-3; D is undetermined. The CDR3 has 12 residues. Germline V gene data show CDR1 as LNHDA and CDR2 as SQIVND (reference sequence). The CDR3 DNA reads as TGTGCCGGTAGTCCAAGTCCAGATACGCAGTATTTT. The encoded protein is CAGSPSPDTQYF.

With respect to this clonotype: A much larger clone differs by one base, so this may be a read error. For the CDR3, the DNA is TGTGCCAGCAGCTCCGGGACAAAAAACACCGGGGAGCTGGTTTTT. Residues: CASSSGTKNTGELVF. V gene TRBV7-6 combines with J gene TRBJ2-2, with D perhaps matching TRBD1 (6 bases). The length of the CDR3 is 15 residues. CDR1 and CDR2 (germline): SGHVS, FNYEAQ.

This clonotype was seen repeatedly, ten times or more. V gene TRBV6-6 combines with J gene TRBJ2-7; 7 bases are shared with TRBD1. The trim removed 7 bases at V and 5 bases at J, leaving 8 bases unmatched. The CDR3 runs 13 residues. Germline CDR1 reads MNHNY; CDR2 reads SVGAGI (reference sequence). CDR3 amino acids: CASTWFQGDEQYF. The CDR3 coding sequence is TGTGCCAGCACTTGGTTCCAGGGGGACGAGCAGTACTTC.

On this clonotype itself: This may come from a read error, since a much larger clone is one base off. The chain combines TRBV7-2 with TRBJ2-7; D gene ambiguous. V was clipped by 5 bases and J by 3 bases, with 8 bases between them. This CDR3 comprises 12 residues. Germline-derived CDR1 and CDR2 are SGHTA and FQGNSA. For the CDR3, the DNA is TGTGCCAGCAGCCCGAAACACTACGAGCAGTACTTC. Its translation: CASSPKHYEQYF. The full variable domain, with the rest looked up from reference TRBV7-2 and TRBJ2-7, is GAGVSQSPSNKVTEKGKDVELRCDPISGHTALYWYRQSLGQGLEFLIYFQGNSAPDKSGLPSDRFSAERTGGSVSTLTIQRTQQEDSAVYLCASSPKHYEQYFGPGTRLTVT.

For this clonotype: A read error may explain this, as a much larger clone is one base away. The rearrangement uses TRBV12-3 or TRBV12-4 and TRBJ1-5, with D tentatively TRBD1 (5 bases). This CDR3 comprises 16 residues. Here the CDR3 reads CACSFGSGFGGQPQHF. The CDR3 nucleotides are TGTGCCTGCAGTTTCGGTTCAGGGTTTGGAGGTCAGCCCCAGCATTTT.

The chain links TRBV27 to TRBJ2-3; 8 nucleotides align to TRBD2. The CDR3 runs to 13 residues. J gave up 4 bases and V 6 bases, and 3 bases lay outside the gene matches. CDR1 is MNHEY, CDR2 SMNVEV, per germline (reference sequence). Here the CDR3 reads CASSPGGADTQYF. The CDR3 DNA reads TGTGCCAGCAGCCCGGGGGGGGCAGATACGCAGTATTTT.

This clonotype has just a few counts. The chain links TRBV13 to TRBJ1-1; the D gene is possibly TRBD1 (5 bases). Germline assignment: CDR1 PRHDT and CDR2 FYEKMQ (reference sequence). Deletions cut 2 bases from V and 3 bases from J, with 10 bases between. The CDR3 has 14 residues. The CDR3, as DNA: TGTGCCAGCAGCTTACGGGGGTTTGACACTGAAGCTTTCTTT. Amino acids: CASSLRGFDTEAFF.